These 3 T cell receptor beta chains originate from one sample sequenced in a study of cytomegalovirus exposure and HLA in healthy donors. Vbeta (60) and Jbeta (13) primers were used in the PCR. Some clones are missing from TCRdb's copy, which holds only in-frame ones; the method was immunoSEQ multiplex PCR. The profile shows a few hundred thousand clones, about 80% of them singletons. The sample taken for sequencing was PBMCs. These TCRs come from a woman in her forties in good health and CMV-seronegative.

The chain combines TRBV6-5 with TRBJ2-7; 8 nucleotides agree with TRBD2. The CDR3 runs to 15 residues. J was trimmed by 3 bases and V by 0 bases; bases with no gene match: 4. Per germline, CDR1 MNHEY and CDR2 SVGAGI. CDR3 in amino acids: CASSYSRGAVYEQYF. The DNA of the CDR3 is TGTGCCAGCAGTTACTCGCGGGGGGCCGTCTACGAGCAGTACTTC.

This clone appeared once. This chain links TRBV20-1 with TRBJ2-3; D remains unclear. Germline V lookup: CDR1 DFQATT, CDR2 SNEGSKA (reference sequence). The germline V and J ends were trimmed by 3 bases and 3 bases, with 4 bases remaining between them. This CDR3 comprises 11 residues. This CDR3 is CSASGTDTQYF. CDR3 DNA sequence: TGCAGTGCTAGCGGGACAGATACGCAGTATTTT.

The CDR3 sequence: CASSERGDRMANEQFF. The CDR3 DNA sequence: TGTGCCAGCAGCGAGAGAGGGGACAGAATGGCAAATGAGCAGTTCTTC. The gene calls are TRBV9 and TRBJ2-1; TRBD1 aligns across 7 bases. This CDR3 contains 16 residues. Germline V gene lookup returns CDR1 SGDLS and CDR2 YYNGEE. The V gene end was trimmed by 3 bases and the J gene end by 7 bases; junction bases not matched to a gene: 13.